The 23 T cell receptor beta chains reported below all come from one sample, sequenced in a study of T-cell memory formation after mild COVID-19. TCRdb used MiXCR to reprocess the 5' RACE reads, holding one entry per CDR3 protein. The data show hundreds of thousands of distinct CDR3 sequences, with about 17% seen just once and approximately 21% held by the top ten. The sample comprised PBMCs or a T cell subset sorted from them (not recorded which). These receptor sequences come from a man aged 18 to 30 who had mild COVID-19 (a few samples of this study predate the infection). Cell type and time point are not known.

The rearrangement uses TRBV12-3 or TRBV12-4 and TRBJ2-7; 7 bases align to TRBD1. The CDR3 consists of 13 residues. Trimming removed 4 bases from V and 7 bases from J; junction bases left unmatched: 7. This chain's CDR3 is CASSSQGVGEQYF. Written as DNA, the CDR3 is TGTGCCAGCAGTTCCCAGGGGGTGGGGGAGCAGTACTTC.

This chain connects TRBV20-1 to TRBJ2-3, with a possible D match to TRBD1 (5 bases). The CDR3 loop spans 12 amino acids. V lost 1 base, J lost 5 bases, and 7 bases lay in between. Germline V gene data show CDR1 as DFQATT and CDR2 as SNEGSKA (reference sequence). The CDR3 protein is CSARGGQDTQYF. In DNA, the CDR3 is TGCAGTGCTAGAGGGGGCCAAGATACGCAGTATTTT.

This clonotype showed up just a few times. The rearrangement joins TRBV28 to TRBJ2-1, with a tentative D call TRBD2 (6 bases). Deletions cut 3 bases from V and 1 base from J, with 10 bases between. This CDR3 contains 15 residues. Germline-derived CDR1 and CDR2 are MDHEN and SYDVKM. The CDR3 loop is CASSFRLASYNEQFF. CDR3 DNA sequence: TGTGCCAGCAGTTTTCGGCTAGCGTCCTACAATGAGCAGTTCTTC.

The V call is TRBV7-3, the J call TRBJ2-3, with D perhaps matching TRBD2 (6 bases). CDR1 is SGHTA and CDR2 is FQGTGA in the germline V gene. V lost 1 base and J lost 1, with 24 bases in between. This CDR3 contains 20 residues. The CDR3 spells CASSLRRQRNPWGGTDTQYF. The DNA for the CDR3 is TGTGCCAGCAGCTTAAGAAGGCAGCGGAATCCTTGGGGGGGCACAGATACGCAGTATTTT.

This chain links TRBV7-9 with TRBJ1-6, with TRBD1 matching over 7 bases. This CDR3 is 14 amino acids long. CDR1 is SEHNR and CDR2 is FQNEAQ in the germline V gene (reference sequence). V was pared by 8 bases and J by 10 bases, with 11 bases of the junction left unmatched. The CDR3 region is CASAPPGGKSPLHF. CDR3 bases: TGTGCCAGCGCGCCACCAGGGGGTAAATCACCCCTCCACTTT. The complete variable domain, with remaining parts taken from reference TRBV7-9 and TRBJ1-6, reads DTGVSQNPRHKITKRGQNVTFRCDPISEHNRLYWYRQTLGQGPEFLTYFQNEAQLEKSRLLSDRFSAERPKGSFSTLEIQRTEQGDSAMYLCASAPPGGKSPLHFGNGTRLTVT.

This clonotype was seen a few times. This rearrangement joins TRBV5-1 to TRBJ2-2, with D hard to call. The CDR3 has 14 amino acids. Germline V gene lookup returns CDR1 SGHRS and CDR2 YFSETQ. Trimming took off 0 bases at V and 5 bases at J, with 8 bases between the two ends. The CDR3 reads CASSLDRLTGELFF. The CDR3 region has the DNA TGCGCCAGCAGCTTGGATCGTCTAACCGGGGAGCTGTTTTTT.

The V gene is TRBV12-3 or TRBV12-4, the J gene TRBJ1-6; D possibly corresponds to TRBD1 (6 bases). The CDR3 sequence is 15 residues long. With 5 bases removed from V and 10 bases from J, the gap between germline ends came to 18 bases. The CDR3 reads CASSPADRTVSPLHF. The CDR3 bases are TGTGCCAGCAGTCCAGCCGACAGGACGGTCTCACCCCTCCACTTT.

In this sample, this clonotype turned up a few times. This sequence joins TRBV7-8 and TRBJ2-1; TRBD2 matches 7 bases. The CDR3 extends over 14 amino acids. CDR1 and CDR2 from the germline V gene are SGHVS and FQNEAQ. Germline trimming cut 2 bases from V and 7 bases from J; bases unmatched to any gene: 5. CDR3 amino acids: CASSLILGRNEQFF. CDR3 DNA sequence: TGTGCCAGCAGCTTAATCCTCGGGAGGAATGAGCAGTTCTTC.

The chain combines TRBV27 with TRBJ2-1; 10 positions agree with TRBD2. The CDR3 contains 15 residues. V dropped 7 bases and J dropped 8; count of bases not matched to a gene: 11. Germline lookup yields CDR1 MNHEY and CDR2 SMNVEV (reference sequence). DNA for the CDR3: TGTGCCAGCAATCCTAAGCGGGGGGGAAGCGATGAGCAGTTCTTC. This translates into CASNPKRGGSDEQFF.

This clonotype was detected only a few times. The CDR3 nucleotides are TGTGCCAGCAGCGGACAGGGGAGCCAGCATTTT. Translated, it gives CASSGQGSQHF. The chain uses TRBV6-1 and TRBJ1-5; 9 bases fit TRBD1. The germline CDR1 and CDR2 sequences are MNHNS and SASEGT. V dropped 6 bases and J dropped 12; count of bases not matched to a gene: 3. The CDR3 has 11 residues.

This clonotype was counted at least ten times. The chain is built from TRBV20-1 and TRBJ2-1; TRBD2 is a possible D gene (5 bases). The germline CDR1 and CDR2 sequences are DFQATT and SNEGSKA (reference sequence). The CDR3 is 15 residues long. V was clipped by 0 bases and J by 1 base, with 10 bases between them. The CDR3 spells CSARDGKLSYNEQFF. The CDR3 region has the DNA TGCAGTGCTAGAGACGGGAAGTTGTCCTACAATGAGCAGTTCTTC.

At least ten counts were recorded for this clonotype. The chain carries TRBV30 and TRBJ2-7, with D perhaps matching TRBD1 or TRBD2 (5 bases each). V lost 5 bases and J 4 bases, leaving 9 bases between the germline ends. The CDR3 extends over 11 amino acids. Germline CDR1 is GTSNPN and CDR2 is SVGIG (reference sequence). In DNA, the CDR3 is TGTGCCTGGGGGGACCTTTACGAGCAGTACTTC. It is translated as CAWGDLYEQYF.

The chain links TRBV20-1 to TRBJ1-1, with D unresolved. The CDR3 totals 16 residues. The germline V gene has CDR1 DFQATT and CDR2 SNEGSKA (reference sequence). Trimming took 1 base from V and 1 from J, leaving 16 bases between them. CDR3 loop: CSARGVVNTQNTEAFF. The CDR3 DNA sequence: TGCAGTGCTAGAGGGGTTGTAAACACCCAGAACACTGAAGCTTTCTTT.

Many counts were recorded for this clonotype. The chain carries TRBV7-6 and TRBJ2-1; TRBD2 matches at 7 bases. Trimming removed 6 bases from V and 5 bases from J; junction bases left unmatched: 4. This CDR3 comprises 13 residues. CDR1 and CDR2 from the germline V gene are SGHVS and FNYEAQ. The CDR3 reads CASRGTKNNEQFF. The CDR3 DNA follows: TGTGCCAGCAGGGGGACTAAAAACAATGAGCAGTTCTTC.

The rearrangement joins TRBV2 to TRBJ2-3, with 7 positions matching TRBD2. V shed 5 bases, J shed 4 bases, and the junction held 6 bases outside the gene matches. The CDR3 sequence is 14 residues long. The V gene's germline CDR1 is SNHLY and CDR2 FYNNEI. For the CDR3, the DNA is TGTGCCAGCAGTAGTAGACTAGCAGCAGATACGCAGTATTTT. Translating it yields CASSSRLAADTQYF. Using reference TRBV2 and TRBJ2-3 for the parts outside the CDR3, the full variable domain is EPEVTQTPSHQVTQMGQEVILRCVPISNHLYFYWYRQILGQKVEFLVSFYNNEISEKSEIFDDQFSVERPDGSNFTLKIRSTKLEDSAMYFCASSSRLAADTQYFGPGTRLTVL.

This chain connects TRBV7-9 to TRBJ2-3; the match to TRBD1 covers 9 bases. The CDR3 contains 16 residues. The ends lost 5 bases at V and 6 bases at J; junction bases unmatched: 12. Germline CDR1 SEHNR, CDR2 FQNEAQ (reference sequence). CDR3 protein: CASSPTAQGASDTQYF. The CDR3 bases are TGTGCCAGCAGCCCCACCGCACAGGGGGCATCGGATACGCAGTATTTT. The full variable domain, its missing parts supplied by reference TRBV7-9 and TRBJ2-3, is DTGVSQNPRHKITKRGQNVTFRCDPISEHNRLYWYRQTLGQGPEFLTYFQNEAQLEKSRLLSDRFSAERPKGSFSTLEIQRTEQGDSAMYLCASSPTAQGASDTQYFGPGTRLTVL.

The gene calls are TRBV6-2 or TRBV6-3 and TRBJ2-1; 9 nucleotides agree with TRBD2. Germline V gives CDR1 MNHEY, CDR2 SVGEGT. With V trimmed by 10 bases and J by 7 bases, 17 bases remained unmatched. The CDR3 has 16 amino acids. CDR3 region: CATDDRPGGGDNEQFF. CDR3 in DNA: TGTGCCACCGACGATAGACCCGGCGGGGGGGATAATGAGCAGTTCTTC.

The chain uses TRBV4-1 and TRBJ2-5; TRBD1 aligns across 7 bases. V shed 1 base, J shed 3 bases, and the junction held 5 bases outside the gene matches. Germline CDR1 reads MGHRA; CDR2 reads YSYEKL. This CDR3 contains 15 residues. The DNA of the CDR3 is TGCGCCAGCAGCCAAGGGGGGACAGTAAAAGAGACCCAGTACTTC. Amino acids: CASSQGGTVKETQYF.

This clonotype showed up just a few times. The chain combines TRBV28 with TRBJ2-2; no reliable D call. Germline lookup yields CDR1 MDHEN and CDR2 SYDVKM. This CDR3 contains 14 residues. The ends were cut back, 2 bases at V and 5 bases at J, with 9 bases in the middle. The CDR3 sequence is CASSLILGTGELFF. CDR3 in DNA: TGTGCCAGCAGTTTAATATTAGGGACCGGGGAGCTGTTTTTT.

The chain uses TRBV19 and TRBJ2-4; D unclear. This CDR3 region has 14 residues. Germline lookup yields CDR1 LNHDA and CDR2 SQIVND (reference sequence). The germline V and J ends were trimmed by 7 bases and 1 base, with 11 bases remaining between them. The CDR3 DNA follows: TGTGCCAGTAAGTCTCAACTGGCCAAAAACATTCAGTACTTC. This translates into CASKSQLAKNIQYF.

In DNA, the CDR3 is TGTGCCAGTCAGACGGACGCCACTGAAGCTTTCTTT. Translating gives CASQTDATEAFF. This chain uses TRBV18 with TRBJ1-1; D gene uncertain. The germline CDR1 and CDR2 sequences are KGHSH and LQKENI. CDR3 size: 12 residues. The V gene lost 9 bases and the J gene lost 4 bases, with 12 bases spanning the gap.

The rearrangement joins TRBV28 to TRBJ2-6, with 8 bases matching TRBD2. CDR1 and CDR2 (germline): MDHEN, SYDVKM. There are 21 residues in the CDR3. Trimming cost V 5 bases and J 2 bases; bases outside gene matches: 20. The CDR3: CASSPRGALFKGAPGANVLTF. The CDR3 bases are TGTGCCAGCAGTCCGCGGGGGGCGCTTTTCAAAGGCGCTCCTGGGGCCAACGTCCTGACTTTC.

This sequence joins TRBV14 and TRBJ2-2; 7 bases map to TRBD1. Trimming cost V 0 bases and J 7 bases; bases outside gene matches: 8. CDR3 length: 16 amino acids. The germline gives CDR1 SGHDN, CDR2 FVKESK. Here the CDR3 DNA reads TGTGCCAGCAGCCAAGATTGGGGGACAGTCGGCGGGGAGCTGTTTTTT. This sequence encodes CASSQDWGTVGGELFF.